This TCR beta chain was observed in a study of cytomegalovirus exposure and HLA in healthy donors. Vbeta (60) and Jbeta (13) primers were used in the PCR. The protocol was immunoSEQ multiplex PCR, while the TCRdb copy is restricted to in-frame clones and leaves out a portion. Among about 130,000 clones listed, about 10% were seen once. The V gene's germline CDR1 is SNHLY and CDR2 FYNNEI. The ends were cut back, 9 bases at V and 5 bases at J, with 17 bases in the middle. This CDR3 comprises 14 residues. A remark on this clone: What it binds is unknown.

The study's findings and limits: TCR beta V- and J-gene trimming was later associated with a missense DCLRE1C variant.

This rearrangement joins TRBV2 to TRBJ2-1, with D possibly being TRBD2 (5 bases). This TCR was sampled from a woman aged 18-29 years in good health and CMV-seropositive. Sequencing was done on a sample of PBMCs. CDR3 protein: CASIGTTRNNEQFF. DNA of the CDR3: TGTGCCAGTATAGGTACAACTAGAAACAATGAGCAGTTCTTC.